Listed here are 27 T cell receptor beta chains from one sample, sequenced in a study of CD8 T cells in ankylosing spondylitis. Notes on the study in general: In ankylosing spondylitis blood, a motif of about eight highly homologous TCR beta variants appeared characteristic.

TCRdb used MiXCR to reprocess the 5' RACE reads, holding one entry per CDR3 protein. The sample consists of a few hundred thousand distinct CDR3 sequences, approximately 17% of them appearing once. No antigen is known for these receptors. Input material: blood, either unsorted or a sorted T cell fraction (not recorded which). The receptors derive from a male donor with ankylosing spondylitis.

V usage is TRBV7-8 and J usage is TRBJ2-1; no clear D gene. The length of the CDR3 is 15 residues. The V gene's germline CDR1 is SGHVS and CDR2 FQNEAQ. The V gene lost 5 bases and the J gene lost 0 bases, with 11 bases spanning the gap. CDR3 protein: CASSPQVSSYNEQFF. The CDR3 region has the DNA TGTGCCAGCAGCCCGCAGGTGAGCTCCTACAATGAGCAGTTCTTC. Supplemented by reference TRBV7-8 and TRBJ2-1, the full variable domain reads GAGVSQSPRYKVAKRGQDVALRCDPISGHVSLFWYQQALGQGPEFLTYFQNEAQLDKSGLPSDRFFAERPEGSVSTLKIQRTQQEDSAVYLCASSPQVSSYNEQFFGPGTRLTVL.

This chain links TRBV20-1 with TRBJ2-1, with 12 bases matching TRBD2. V was clipped by 6 bases and J by 8 bases; unmatched bases: 5. CDR3 length equals 13 residues. Per germline, CDR1 DFQATT and CDR2 SNEGSKA (reference sequence). CDR3 bases: TGCAGTGCGTGGACTAGCGGGATATATGAGCAGTTCTTC. Residues: CSAWTSGIYEQFF.

A few counts support this clonotype. V gene TRBV7-2 combines with J gene TRBJ1-1; TRBD1 aligns across 7 bases. J was trimmed by 5 bases and V by 1 base; bases with no gene match: 7. The germline CDR1 and CDR2 sequences are SGHTA and FQGNSA. CDR3 length: 15 amino acids. The CDR3 protein is CASSLVLGGGTEAFF. CDR3 sequence (DNA): TGTGCCAGCAGCTTAGTTTTAGGGGGCGGGACTGAAGCTTTCTTT.

This clonotype occurred a few times. The V call is TRBV2, the J call TRBJ2-3; TRBD2 matches 8 bases. J lost 2 bases, V lost 6 bases, and 7 bases had no gene match. Looked up from germline, CDR1 is SNHLY and CDR2 is FYNNEI. CDR3 size: 15 residues. The chain's CDR3 is CASSPSTSATDTQYF. DNA for the CDR3: TGTGCCAGCAGCCCCTCGACTAGCGCCACAGATACGCAGTATTTT.

The rearrangement links TRBV20-1 to TRBJ1-4; no clear D. Germline V gene lookup returns CDR1 DFQATT and CDR2 SNEGSKA (reference sequence). There are 12 residues in the CDR3. Trimming stripped 1 base from V and 12 bases from J, with 12 bases between. As DNA, the CDR3 is TGCAGTGCTAGAGGGCCTCTTGGGGAACTGTTTTTT. It codes for CSARGPLGELFF.

The V and J genes are TRBV6-1 and TRBJ1-6; no reliable D call. Deletions cut 2 bases from V and 7 bases from J, with 9 bases between. From germline, CDR1 is MNHNS and CDR2 SASEGT. The CDR3 runs to 14 residues. The CDR3 bases are TGTGCCAGCAGTGAACGGGGTCGGAATTCACCCCTCCACTTT. It translates to CASSERGRNSPLHF.

The J gene is TRBJ2-2, the V gene TRBV27; 12 nucleotides line up with TRBD2. The length of the CDR3 is 17 residues. J lost 4 bases, V lost 3 bases, and 6 bases had no gene match. The germline V gene encodes CDR1 MNHEY and CDR2 SMNVEV (reference sequence). For the CDR3, the DNA is TGTGCCAGCAGTTTCACCCGACTAGCGGGAGTCACCGGGGAGCTGTTTTTT. This codes for CASSFTRLAGVTGELFF.

The V and J genes are TRBV4-1 and TRBJ1-6; D gene ambiguous. The CDR3 length is 17 residues. The germline V gene encodes CDR1 MGHRA and CDR2 YSYEKL. The V gene lost 1 base and the J gene lost 6 bases, with 16 bases spanning the gap. The CDR3 sequence is CASSQAAPRGFNSPLHF. DNA for the CDR3: TGCGCCAGCAGCCAAGCGGCCCCTCGAGGGTTTAATTCACCCCTCCACTTT.

There are a few counts of this clonotype. V and J are TRBV2 and TRBJ2-7; D is perhaps TRBD2 (5 bases). The germline V gene has CDR1 SNHLY and CDR2 FYNNEI. The CDR3 extends over 14 amino acids. Between the trimmed V and J ends, which lost 5 bases and 7 bases, there was a span of 18 bases. The CDR3 nucleotides read TGTGCCAGCAGTCTAGACTCCCCGGGGTATGAGCAGTACTTC. Translating gives CASSLDSPGYEQYF.

The CDR3 bases are TGTGCCAGCAGTCCAACAATACAGGGTTTTAGGGCTATCGGGGGCTACACCTTC. This sequence encodes CASSPTIQGFRAIGGYTF. The V gene is TRBV12-3 or TRBV12-4, the J gene TRBJ1-2; D is possibly TRBD1 (6 bases). V gave up 5 bases and J gave up 8 bases, with 30 bases separating them. This CDR3 is 18 amino acids long.

This clonotype was counted a few times. The V and J genes are TRBV7-3 and TRBJ2-1, with a tentative D call TRBD2 (6 bases). Germline V gene lookup returns CDR1 SGHTA and CDR2 FQGTGA. The CDR3 has 15 residues. The ends were cut back, 5 bases at V and 8 bases at J, with 19 bases in the middle. The CDR3 DNA sequence: TGTGCCAGCAGCCCGGCGGGGAACCGGAACCATGAGCAGTTCTTC. Translating it yields CASSPAGNRNHEQFF. The variable domain in full, completed from reference TRBV7-3 and TRBJ2-1, reads GAGVSQTPSNKVTEKGKYVELRCDPISGHTALYWYRQSLGQGPEFLIYFQGTGAADDSGLPNDRFFAVRPEGSVSTLKIQRTERGDSAVYLCASSPAGNRNHEQFFGPGTRLTVL.

The chain is built from TRBV12-3 or TRBV12-4 and TRBJ2-1; 7 bases map to TRBD2. This CDR3 is built from 16 residues. V shed 3 bases, J shed 4 bases, and the junction held 9 bases outside the gene matches. The CDR3 bases are TGTGCCAGCAGTTTCAGAGGTCTAGCGGATTACAATGAGCAGTTCTTC. Residues: CASSFRGLADYNEQFF.

The table lists this clonotype with a few counts. The rearrangement uses TRBV3-1 and TRBJ2-7, with D tentatively TRBD1 or TRBD2 (5 bases each). V was trimmed by 1 base and J by 7 bases, leaving 11 bases between them. Germline V gives CDR1 LGHDT, CDR2 YNNKEL (reference sequence). The CDR3 covers 13 residues. CDR3 coding DNA: TGTGCCAGCAGCCAAGCGGGACCGCGGGAGCAGTACTTC. It codes for CASSQAGPREQYF.

This clonotype has just a few counts. The CDR3 DNA sequence: TGTGCCATCAGTGAGTCGACTGGGCCTTACGAGCAGTACTTC. Its protein is CAISESTGPYEQYF. The chain is built from TRBV10-3 and TRBJ2-7; D is undetermined. The CDR3 has 14 residues. Germline CDR1 is ENHRY and CDR2 is SYGVKD. The V end lost 0 bases, the J end lost 4 bases, and 10 bases lay between the germline ends.

This clonotype was counted ten times or more. The chain employs TRBV5-1 and TRBJ1-2; D not resolved. CDR3 length: 15 amino acids. The germline CDR1 and CDR2 sequences are SGHRS and YFSETQ. Trimming pared 0 bases from V and 0 bases from J, leaving 9 bases between. The DNA for the CDR3 is TGCGCCAGCAGCTTGGTGGCGGGAACTAACTATGGCTACACCTTC. Amino acid sequence: CASSLVAGTNYGYTF. Drawing the rest from reference TRBV5-1 and TRBJ1-2, the complete variable domain is KAGVTQTPRYLIKTRGQQVTLSCSPISGHRSVSWYQQTPGQGLQFLFEYFSETQRNKGNFPGRFSGRQFSNSRSEMNVSTLELGDSALYLCASSLVAGTNYGYTFGSGTRLTVV.

This chain uses TRBV7-9 with TRBJ2-7, with D possibly TRBD2 on 5 matching bases. V gave up 7 bases and J gave up 4 bases, with 20 bases separating them. Looked up from germline, CDR1 is SEHNR and CDR2 is FQNEAQ (reference sequence). The CDR3 has 15 amino acids. CDR3 bases: TGTGCCAGCACCCCCCCCGGCGGGTCGTATTACGAGCAGTACTTC. It specifies CASTPPGGSYYEQYF.

This clonotype was found a few times. The chain couples TRBV19 to TRBJ1-1, with a possible D match to TRBD1 (5 bases). The CDR3 runs 15 residues. Trimming took off 8 bases at V and 4 bases at J, with 20 bases between the two ends. Germline V gives CDR1 LNHDA, CDR2 SQIVND (reference sequence). CDR3 loop: CASLEGRGRATEAFF. The CDR3 DNA reads as TGTGCCAGTCTGGAGGGAAGGGGCAGGGCCACTGAAGCTTTCTTT.

This clonotype came up a few times. The V and J genes are TRBV10-3 and TRBJ2-3, with D possibly matching TRBD2 (7 bases). The CDR3 totals 14 residues. Trimming shortened V by 6 bases and J by 4 bases, and 14 bases separated the two germline ends. Germline V gene data show CDR1 as ENHRY and CDR2 as SYGVKD. In nucleotides, the CDR3 is TGTGCCATCAGGAGGGGGGGGGCTTCAGATACGCAGTATTTT. Translation: CAIRRGGASDTQYF.

In its sample, this clonotype was seen a few times. V gene TRBV7-9 combines with J gene TRBJ1-2; a possible D gene is TRBD1 (5 bases). In germline, CDR1 is SEHNR, CDR2 FQNEAQ (reference sequence). The germline V and J ends were trimmed by 5 bases and 6 bases, with 13 bases remaining between them. The CDR3 has 13 residues. This chain's CDR3 is CASSQDKLHGYTF. CDR3 DNA: TGTGCCAGCAGCCAGGACAAGTTGCATGGCTACACCTTC.

This clonotype was detected only a few times. This chain uses TRBV7-2 with TRBJ1-1; D is ambiguous. This CDR3 comprises 14 residues. Germline V gene data show CDR1 as SGHTA and CDR2 as FQGNSA. V lost 4 bases and J lost 1, with 10 bases in between. This chain's CDR3 is CASSWAPGNTEAFF. CDR3 DNA: TGTGCCAGCAGCTGGGCCCCGGGGAACACTGAAGCTTTCTTT.

The V call is TRBV12-3 or TRBV12-4, the J call TRBJ2-1; D may be TRBD2 (7 bases). V lost 5 bases to trimming and J lost 9 bases, with 17 bases between them. This CDR3 spans 14 amino acids. CDR3 residues: CASSPQGRGREQFF. The CDR3 region has the DNA TGTGCCAGCAGTCCCCAGGGGAGGGGCCGTGAGCAGTTCTTC.

This clonotype was detected ten times or more. This chain joins TRBV20-1 and TRBJ2-1; TRBD2 matches 9 bases. The CDR3 covers 17 residues. J gave up 7 bases and V 6 bases, and 19 bases lay outside the gene matches. The V gene's germline CDR1 is DFQATT and CDR2 SNEGSKA (reference sequence). The CDR3 nucleotides are TGCAGTGCACCCCTCCCCCCCTCAGCGGGAGGCGCAAATGAGCAGTTCTTC. Amino acid sequence: CSAPLPPSAGGANEQFF.

V and J are TRBV5-1 and TRBJ2-3; D ambiguous. The CDR3 runs to 16 residues. The V end was cut by 0 bases, the J end by 5 bases, with 16 bases between. Germline CDR1 reads SGHRS; CDR2 reads YFSETQ. The CDR3 loop reads CASSLGPQKAVDTQYF. As DNA, the CDR3 is TGCGCCAGCAGCTTGGGTCCCCAAAAAGCTGTAGATACGCAGTATTTT. Combining the CDR3 with reference TRBV5-1 and TRBJ2-3 gives the whole variable domain KAGVTQTPRYLIKTRGQQVTLSCSPISGHRSVSWYQQTPGQGLQFLFEYFSETQRNKGNFPGRFSGRQFSNSRSEMNVSTLELGDSALYLCASSLGPQKAVDTQYFGPGTRLTVL.

This chain connects TRBV7-2 to TRBJ2-1; the match to TRBD2 covers 8 bases. From germline, CDR1 is SGHTA and CDR2 FQGNSA. V shed 1 base and J 7 bases; nucleotides not matched to a gene: 9. This CDR3 region has 16 residues. The CDR3 spells CASSLGSGGQQNEQFF. CDR3 nucleotides: TGTGCCAGCAGCTTAGGGTCGGGAGGGCAGCAAAATGAGCAGTTCTTC.

The gene calls are TRBV7-6 and TRBJ2-2; the match to TRBD2 covers 8 bases. The CDR3 consists of 17 residues. The junction had 10 bases not matched to a gene; V was cut back by 1 base and J by 6 bases. In germline, CDR1 is SGHVS, CDR2 FNYEAQ. In nucleotides, the CDR3 is TGTGCCAGCAGCTTAGGGTCGAGCGGGAGTGTCGCCGGGGAGCTGTTTTTT. It is translated as CASSLGSSGSVAGELFF.

V gene TRBV24-1 combines with J gene TRBJ2-5, with D perhaps TRBD2 (6 bases). With 9 bases removed from V and 5 bases from J, the gap between germline ends came to 21 bases. Germline CDR1 KGHDR, CDR2 SFDVKD. This CDR3 is built from 15 residues. CDR3 DNA sequence: TGTGCCACCTCACCCGGGACTGTACCCCACGAGACCCAGTACTTC. Translation: CATSPGTVPHETQYF.

J is TRBJ1-6 and V is TRBV3-1; no clear D gene. V gave up 2 bases and J gave up 7 bases, with 12 bases separating them. The CDR3 extends over 15 amino acids. Per the germline V gene, CDR1 is LGHDT and CDR2 is YNNKEL (reference sequence). The CDR3 sequence is CASSQFWASNSPLHF. CDR3 DNA: TGTGCCAGCAGCCAATTTTGGGCCTCAAATTCACCCCTCCACTTT.